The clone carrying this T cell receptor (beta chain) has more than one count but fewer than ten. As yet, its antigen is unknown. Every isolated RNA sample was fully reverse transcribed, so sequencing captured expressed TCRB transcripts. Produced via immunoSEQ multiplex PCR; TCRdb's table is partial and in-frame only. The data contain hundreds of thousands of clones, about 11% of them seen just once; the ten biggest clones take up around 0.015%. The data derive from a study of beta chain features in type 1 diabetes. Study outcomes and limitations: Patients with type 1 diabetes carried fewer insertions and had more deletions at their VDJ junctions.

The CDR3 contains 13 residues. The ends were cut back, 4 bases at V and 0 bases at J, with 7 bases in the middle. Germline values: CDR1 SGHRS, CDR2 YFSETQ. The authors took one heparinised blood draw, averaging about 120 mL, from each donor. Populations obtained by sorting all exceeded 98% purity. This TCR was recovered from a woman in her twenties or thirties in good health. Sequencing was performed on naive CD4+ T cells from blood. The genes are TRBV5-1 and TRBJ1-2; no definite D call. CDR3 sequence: CASSQSANYGYTF. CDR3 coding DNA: TGCGCCAGCAGCCAGAGCGCTAACTATGGCTACACCTTC.